The 16 T cell receptor beta chains below all came from one sample that was sequenced in a study of early T cells in non-severe SARS-CoV-2 infection. One entry per CDR3 protein results from TCRdb running MiXCR on the 5' RACE reads. The profile shows around 70,000 distinct CDR3 sequences, less than 9.5% of them singletons. Sequenced input: whole blood. The receptors originated from an adult who was a healthcare worker with PCR-confirmed SARS-CoV-2 infection or an uninfected control (not recorded which).

The chain recombines TRBV10-3 with TRBJ1-5, with D perhaps matching TRBD1 (6 bases). The CDR3 length is 14 residues. Germline assignment: CDR1 ENHRY and CDR2 SYGVKD. V was cut by 0 bases and J by 7 bases, with 10 bases left in between. The CDR3 sequence is CAISESGGQQPQHF. The CDR3 bases are TGTGCCATCAGTGAGTCCGGGGGCCAACAGCCCCAGCATTTT.

This clonotype was counted at least ten times. Germline and junction disagree at one end, which may indicate a read error. V is TRBV19 and J is TRBJ2-1, with 9 bases fitting TRBD2. The CDR3 consists of 14 residues. Germline V lookup: CDR1 LNHDA, CDR2 SQIVND (reference sequence). CDR3 sequence reads: CTSSRTSAPNEQFF. CDR3 DNA sequence: TGTACCAGTTCCCGGACTAGCGCCCCTAATGAGCAGTTCTTC.

This clonotype was observed many times. The chain couples TRBV4-3 to TRBJ2-7; 11 nucleotides align to TRBD2. Germline V lookup: CDR1 LGHNA, CDR2 YSLEER. The V and J ends lost 5 bases and 5 bases, in that order; junction bases with no gene match: 5. This CDR3 contains 14 residues. The CDR3 spells CASSTSGSLDEQYF. CDR3 sequence (DNA): TGCGCCAGCAGCACTAGCGGGAGCTTAGACGAGCAGTACTTC.

J is TRBJ1-2 and V is TRBV9, with D possibly matching TRBD1 (5 bases). Germline CDR1 and CDR2: SGDLS and YYNGEE. V was cut by 0 bases and J by 4 bases, with 7 bases left in between. The CDR3 is 13 residues long. In DNA, the CDR3 is TGTGCCAGCAGCGTAGCGCAGGGCTATGGCTACACCTTC. Protein product: CASSVAQGYGYTF. The variable domain in full, completed from reference TRBV9 and TRBJ1-2, reads DSGVTQTPKHLITATGQRVTLRCSPRSGDLSVYWYQQSLDQGLQFLIQYYNGEERAKGNILERFSAQQFPDLHSELNLSSLELGDSALYFCASSVAQGYGYTFGSGTRLTVV.

This clonotype was recorded only once. The chain couples TRBV5-1 to TRBJ1-2; possible D gene TRBD1, 5 bases. The germline V gene has CDR1 SGHRS and CDR2 YFSETQ. The CDR3 extends over 15 amino acids. V lost 3 bases and J 4 bases, leaving 16 bases between the germline ends. CDR3 in amino acids: CASSSGGDFPYGYTF. CDR3 nucleotides: TGCGCCAGCAGCTCTGGGGGAGATTTCCCCTATGGCTACACCTTC.

J is TRBJ2-3 and V is TRBV7-6; no firm D call. V was pared by 1 base and J by 4 bases, with 15 bases between. The CDR3 has 16 residues. Germline V gives CDR1 SGHVS, CDR2 FNYEAQ. As DNA, the CDR3 is TGTGCCAGCAGCTTAGGCGTCGGATCCCCCCCAGATACGCAGTATTTT. It translates to CASSLGVGSPPDTQYF.

The chain joins TRBV20-1 to TRBJ2-6; D unresolved. The CDR3 is made up of 16 amino acids. Germline-derived CDR1 and CDR2 are DFQATT and SNEGSKA (reference sequence). V lost 1 base, J lost 0 bases, and 10 bases lay in between. The DNA of the CDR3 is TGCAGTGCTAGAGGACGTATAAACTCTGGGGCCAACGTCCTGACTTTC. As protein: CSARGRINSGANVLTF.

This clonotype was recorded a few times. This chain uses TRBV14 with TRBJ1-1; D is possibly TRBD1 (6 bases). Germline lookup yields CDR1 SGHDN and CDR2 FVKESK. The CDR3 extends over 15 amino acids. V was pared by 2 bases and J by 0 bases, with 10 bases between. CDR3 DNA sequence: TGTGCCAGCAGCCAATATAGGACAGTGAACACTGAAGCTTTCTTT. Encoded protein: CASSQYRTVNTEAFF.

In this sample, this clonotype turned up many times. V usage is TRBV10-2 and J usage is TRBJ2-1, with 15 bases matching TRBD2. Looked up from germline, CDR1 is WSHSY and CDR2 is SAAADI. J lost 4 bases, V lost 2 bases, and 9 bases had no gene match. The CDR3 runs to 19 residues. CDR3 nucleotides: TGCGCCAGCAGTGAGACCCGGACTAGCGGGAGGGTTGGGTACAATGAGCAGTTCTTC. Translated: CASSETRTSGRVGYNEQFF.

This clonotype came up a few times. The chain is built from TRBV7-9 and TRBJ2-3; 11 bases are a match to TRBD2. Germline-derived CDR1 and CDR2 are SEHNR and FQNEAQ (reference sequence). The CDR3 runs 17 residues. The V gene end was trimmed by 1 base and the J gene end by 4 bases; junction bases not matched to a gene: 7. For the CDR3, the DNA is TGTGCCAGCAGCTTAGTACGCGGTAGCGGGAGGGCAGATACGCAGTATTTT. It specifies CASSLVRGSGRADTQYF. The full variable domain, completed using reference TRBV7-9 and TRBJ2-3, is DTGVSQNPRHKITKRGQNVTFRCDPISEHNRLYWYRQTLGQGPEFLTYFQNEAQLEKSRLLSDRFSAERPKGSFSTLEIQRTEQGDSAMYLCASSLVRGSGRADTQYFGPGTRLTVL.

The table lists this clonotype with a few counts. CDR3 nucleotide sequence: TGTGCCAGCAGCCGACCGGGACAGGGGCTCCTCAAGTACCAAGAGACCCAGTACTTC. Protein sequence: CASSRPGQGLLKYQETQYF. The rearrangement joins TRBV7-9 to TRBJ2-5, with 10 positions matching TRBD1. Looked up from germline, CDR1 is SEHNR and CDR2 is FQNEAQ (reference sequence). The CDR3 has 19 residues. V dropped 5 bases and J dropped 0; count of bases not matched to a gene: 15.

This rearrangement joins TRBV20-1 to TRBJ2-1; TRBD2 is a possible D gene (6 bases). CDR1 DFQATT and CDR2 SNEGSKA come from the germline V gene (reference sequence). The CDR3 has 13 amino acids. Trimming cost V 3 bases and J 5 bases, with 11 bases left between them. For the CDR3, the DNA is TGCAGTGCTAGGGTTCCGGGAGACAATGAGCAGTTCTTC. This gives the protein CSARVPGDNEQFF.

The gene calls are TRBV14 and TRBJ2-1, with 8 bases lining up with TRBD1. V lost 2 bases and J lost 8; bases outside the gene matches: 8. This CDR3 region has 15 residues. Germline CDR1 and CDR2: SGHDN and FVKESK. CDR3 sequence: CASSQTGQGRDEQFF. DNA for the CDR3: TGTGCCAGCAGCCAAACAGGACAGGGAAGAGATGAGCAGTTCTTC.

This clonotype has a handful of counts. The chain employs TRBV6-2 or TRBV6-3 and TRBJ2-3; weak D call: TRBD1 (5 bases). The germline CDR1 and CDR2 sequences are MNHEY and SVGEGT. The V gene lost 5 bases and the J gene lost 3 bases, with 21 bases spanning the gap. The CDR3 runs 17 residues. As DNA, the CDR3 is TGTGCCAGCAGTCCCCCCAGACAGAACCCAAGGACAGATACGCAGTATTTT. This gives the protein CASSPPRQNPRTDTQYF.

This sequence joins TRBV7-2 and TRBJ2-1; D gene uncertain. The germline CDR1 and CDR2 sequences are SGHTA and FQGNSA. The CDR3 runs 14 residues. Trimming cost V 5 bases and J 4 bases, with 12 bases left between them. The CDR3 reads CASSPSRQYNEQFF. CDR3 sequence (DNA): TGTGCCAGCAGCCCATCCCGCCAGTACAATGAGCAGTTCTTC.

This clonotype occurred many times. The rearrangement uses TRBV5-4 and TRBJ2-4, with D unresolved. This CDR3 is built from 14 residues. The germline V gene encodes CDR1 SGHNT and CDR2 YYREEE (reference sequence). The V end was cut by 0 bases, the J end by 4 bases, with 8 bases between. In nucleotides, the CDR3 is TGTGCCAGCAGCTTGGGCGGCCTTAAAAACATTCAGTACTTC. Its translation: CASSLGGLKNIQYF.